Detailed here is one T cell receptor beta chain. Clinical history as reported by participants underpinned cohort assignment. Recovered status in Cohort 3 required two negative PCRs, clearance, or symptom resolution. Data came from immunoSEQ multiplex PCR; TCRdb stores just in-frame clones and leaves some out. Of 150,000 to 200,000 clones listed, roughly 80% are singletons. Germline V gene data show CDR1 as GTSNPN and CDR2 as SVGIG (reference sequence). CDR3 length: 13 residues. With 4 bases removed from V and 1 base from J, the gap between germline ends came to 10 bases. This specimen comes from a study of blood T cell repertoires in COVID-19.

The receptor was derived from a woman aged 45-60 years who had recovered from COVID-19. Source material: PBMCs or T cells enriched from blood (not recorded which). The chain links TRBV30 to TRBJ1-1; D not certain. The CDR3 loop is CAWTRLRNTEAFF. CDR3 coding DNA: TGTGCCTGGACGAGACTTAGGAACACTGAAGCTTTCTTT.